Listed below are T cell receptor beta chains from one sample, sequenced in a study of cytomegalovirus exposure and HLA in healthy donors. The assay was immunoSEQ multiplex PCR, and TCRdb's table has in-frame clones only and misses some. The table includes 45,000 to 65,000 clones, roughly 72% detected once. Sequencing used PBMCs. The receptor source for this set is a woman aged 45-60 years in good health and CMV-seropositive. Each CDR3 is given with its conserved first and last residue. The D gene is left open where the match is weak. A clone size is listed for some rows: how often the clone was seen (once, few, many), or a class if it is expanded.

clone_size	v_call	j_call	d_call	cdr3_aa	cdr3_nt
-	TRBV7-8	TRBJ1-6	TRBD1	CASSLATGAGSPLHF	TGTGCCAGCAGCTTAGCGACAGGGGCGGGTTCACCCCTCCACTTT
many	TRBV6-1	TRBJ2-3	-	CASSANPGDGTDTQYF	TGTGCCAGCAGTGCGAACCCGGGGGACGGCACAGATACGCAGTATTTT
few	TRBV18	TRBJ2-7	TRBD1	CASSRTGAIYEQYF	TGTGCCAGCTCACGGACAGGGGCGATCTACGAGCAGTACTTC
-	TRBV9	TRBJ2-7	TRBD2	CASSRGGSYEQYF	TGTGCCAGCAGCCGCGGGGGATCCTACGAGCAGTACTTC
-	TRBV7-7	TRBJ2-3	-	CASSLDPGSTDTQYF	TGTGCTAGCAGCTTAGACCCGGGATCCACAGATACGCAGTATTTT
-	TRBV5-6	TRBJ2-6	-	CASSLFQRDTYSGANVLTF	TGTGCCAGCAGCTTGTTTCAACGGGACACCTACTCTGGGGCCAACGTCCTGACTTTC
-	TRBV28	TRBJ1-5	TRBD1	CASTPDRANQPQHF	TGTGCCAGCACCCCCGACAGGGCTAATCAGCCCCAGCATTTT
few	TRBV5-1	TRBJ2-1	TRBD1	CASSIGTGSRNEQFF	TGCGCCAGCAGCATAGGGACAGGGTCTAGGAATGAGCAGTTCTTC
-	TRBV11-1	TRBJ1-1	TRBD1	CASSLEQGPSTEAFF	TGTGCCAGCAGCTTGGAACAGGGGCCCTCCACTGAAGCTTTCTTT
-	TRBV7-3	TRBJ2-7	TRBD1	CASSFGGTGNYEQYF	TGTGCCAGCAGCTTCGGGGGGACAGGGAACTACGAGCAGTACTTC
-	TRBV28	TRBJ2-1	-	CASTSGHGEQFF	TGTGCCAGCACCTCAGGGCACGGTGAGCAGTTCTTC
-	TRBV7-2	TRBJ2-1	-	CASSLARGNEQFF	TGTGCCAGCAGCTTAGCGAGAGGCAATGAGCAGTTCTTC
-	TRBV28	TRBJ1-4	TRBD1	CASSAQRQGVNEKLFF	TGTGCCAGCAGTGCCCAGAGACAGGGGGTTAATGAAAAACTGTTTTTT
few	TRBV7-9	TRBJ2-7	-	CASSLAGGLYEQYF	TGTGCCAGCAGCTTAGCGGGAGGTCTCTACGAGCAGTACTTC
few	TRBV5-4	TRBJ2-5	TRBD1	CASSWGGRTGSQETQYF	TGTGCCAGCAGCTGGGGAGGTAGGACAGGGTCCCAAGAGACCCAGTACTTC
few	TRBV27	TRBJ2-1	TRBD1	CASSLSRGTGYNEQFF	TGTGCCAGCAGTTTATCGAGGGGGACAGGTTACAATGAGCAGTTCTTC
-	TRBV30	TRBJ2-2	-	CAWSFSTPGELFF	TGTGCCTGGAGTTTTAGTACGCCCGGGGAGCTGTTTTTT
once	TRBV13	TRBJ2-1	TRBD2	CASSRSGRAQDEQFF	TGTGCCAGCAGCCGTAGCGGGAGGGCCCAGGATGAGCAGTTCTTC
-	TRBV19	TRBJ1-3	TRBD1	CASSFFRAGGTTGNTIYF	TGTGCCAGTAGCTTCTTCCGGGCAGGGGGCACGACTGGAAACACCATATATTTT
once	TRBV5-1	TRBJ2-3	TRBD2	CASSPGGTNQDTQYF	TGCGCCAGCAGCCCGGGTGGGACTAACCAAGATACGCAGTATTTT
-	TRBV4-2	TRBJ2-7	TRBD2	CASSPAGRWEQYF	TGTGCCAGCAGCCCCGCCGGGAGGTGGGAGCAGTACTTC
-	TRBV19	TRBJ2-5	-	CASSFLFGARETQYF	TGTGCCAGTAGTTTCTTATTTGGGGCGCGGGAGACCCAGTACTTC
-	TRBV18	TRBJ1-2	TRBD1	CASSEGQNYGYTF	TGTGCCAGCTCAGAGGGACAGAACTATGGCTACACCTTC
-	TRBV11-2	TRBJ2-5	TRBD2	CASSPWTSGKETQYF	TGTGCCAGCAGCCCATGGACTAGCGGGAAAGAGACCCAGTACTTC
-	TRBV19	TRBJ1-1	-	CASSIKGDTEAFF	TGTGCCAGTAGTATAAAAGGGGACACTGAAGCTTTCTTT
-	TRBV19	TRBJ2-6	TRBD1	CASSADRTGANVLTF	TGTGCCAGTAGCGCGGACAGGACTGGGGCCAACGTCCTGACTTTC
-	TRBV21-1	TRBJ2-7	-	CASSKDGDTSYEQYF	TGTGCCAGCAGCAAAGACGGGGACACCTCCTACGAGCAGTACTTC
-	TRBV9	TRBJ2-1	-	CASSVGGGEQFF	TGTGCCAGCAGCGTAGGGGGGGGCGAGCAGTTCTTC
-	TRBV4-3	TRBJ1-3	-	CASSQDTGGNTIYF	TGCGCCAGCAGCCAAGATACGGGTGGAAACACCATATATTTT
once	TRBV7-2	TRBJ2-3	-	CASSQTGGPSTDTQYF	TGTGCCAGCAGCCAAACGGGGGGCCCCAGCACAGATACGCAGTATTTT
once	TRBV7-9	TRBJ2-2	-	CASSSGRRGSGGELFF	TGTGCCAGCAGCTCCGGTAGGAGGGGCAGTGGCGGGGAGCTGTTTTTT